This entry lists 10 T cell receptor beta chains sequenced from one sample in a study of shared clonotypes between healthy human individuals. Assay used: immunoSEQ multiplex PCR; TCRdb lists only in-frame clones, some missing. The table shows a few million clones, with approximately 93% occurring only once. Sample: naive CD4+ T cells from PBMCs. Indicated subset: CD45RA+ positively selected. These TCRs come from a man between 18 and 29 years old in good health. Some clones in this sample may be carry-over from other donors' samples.

As concerns this clone: In the same sample, other DNA sequences code for this CDR3. The genes are TRBV28 and TRBJ1-1, with D hard to call. Trimming took 2 bases from V and 5 from J, leaving 6 bases between them. Germline CDR1 MDHEN, CDR2 SYDVKM. This CDR3 has 12 amino acids. The CDR3 DNA is TGTGCCAGCAGTTTAAGGGAGACTGAAGCTTTCTTT. It specifies CASSLRETEAFF. Complete variable domain (other parts from reference TRBV28 and TRBJ1-1): DVKVTQSSRYLVKRTGEKVFLECVQDMDHENMFWYRQDPGLGLRLIYFSYDVKMKEKGDIPEGYSVSREKKERFSLILESASTNQTSMYLCASSLRETEAFFGQGTRLTVV.

On this clone itself: The sample contains more than one DNA sequence encoding this CDR3. This chain uses TRBV5-1 with TRBJ2-7, with D unclear. This CDR3 comprises 14 residues. CDR1 SGHRS and CDR2 YFSETQ come from the germline V gene. The germline V and J ends were trimmed by 2 bases and 1 base, with 10 bases remaining between them. Here the CDR3 reads CASSFLPGSYEQYF. DNA for the CDR3: TGCGCCAGCAGCTTTCTGCCCGGTTCCTACGAGCAGTACTTC.

The rearrangement uses TRBV19 and TRBJ2-7; 8 bases are a match to TRBD1. With 10 bases clipped from V and 9 bases from J, the junction kept 11 bases outside the gene matches. This CDR3 is 12 amino acids long. CDR1 and CDR2 (germline): LNHDA, SQIVND (reference sequence). Here the CDR3 reads CATWSGQGAQYF. In DNA, the CDR3 is TGTGCCACATGGAGTGGGCAGGGGGCGCAGTACTTC.

The J gene is TRBJ2-5, the V gene TRBV18; D gene ambiguous. Per the germline V gene, CDR1 is KGHSH and CDR2 is LQKENI. V shed 2 bases and J shed 4 bases, with 14 bases lying between them. The CDR3 has 15 residues. CDR3 protein: CASSPLGPPGETQYF. The CDR3 DNA reads as TGTGCCAGCTCACCATTAGGGCCGCCGGGAGAGACCCAGTACTTC.

In its sample, this clone was seen once. The rearrangement links TRBV5-1 to TRBJ2-7; D is possibly TRBD1 (6 bases). The ends were cut back, 0 bases at V and 3 bases at J, with 13 bases in the middle. The CDR3 spans 15 residues. Germline values: CDR1 SGHRS, CDR2 YFSETQ. This chain's CDR3 is CASSLDGQSYYEQYF. CDR3 sequence (DNA): TGCGCCAGCAGCTTGGATGGACAGAGTTACTACGAGCAGTACTTC. Filled out from reference TRBV5-1 and TRBJ2-7, the complete variable domain reads KAGVTQTPRYLIKTRGQQVTLSCSPISGHRSVSWYQQTPGQGLQFLFEYFSETQRNKGNFPGRFSGRQFSNSRSEMNVSTLELGDSALYLCASSLDGQSYYEQYFGPGTRLTVT.

About this clone itself: The junction departs from germline at one end; a sequencing error may be responsible. This rearrangement joins TRBV29-1 to TRBJ2-1; the match to TRBD2 covers 8 bases. Germline V gives CDR1 SQVTM, CDR2 ANQGSEA. CDR3 length: 16 residues. The chain's CDR3 is CSAEGRAGGYYNEQFF. For the CDR3, the DNA is TGCAGCGCTGAAGGTCGGGCGGGAGGTTATTACAATGAGCAGTTCTTC.

Points on this clone: Additional DNA sequences in this sample encode the identical CDR3. The CDR3 DNA reads TGTGCCAGCAGCCGGGTTGGCTACGAGCAGTACTTC. This codes for CASSRVGYEQYF. This chain connects TRBV28 to TRBJ2-7; D uncertain. V lost 6 bases and J lost 3, with 9 bases in between. CDR3 length: 12 amino acids. Germline V gene lookup returns CDR1 MDHEN and CDR2 SYDVKM.

The V gene is TRBV5-1, the J gene TRBJ1-2; D is uncertain. Germline V CDR1 and CDR2: SGHRS, YFSETQ. This CDR3 has 15 amino acids. The V end was cut by 0 bases, the J end by 2 bases, with 11 bases between. DNA for the CDR3: TGCGCCAGCAGCTTGGGTGGAGGGCAGAACTATGGCTACACCTTC. Translated: CASSLGGGQNYGYTF.

V and J are TRBV25-1 and TRBJ2-2; D gene uncertain. Looked up from germline, CDR1 is MGHDK and CDR2 is SYGVNS. The CDR3 extends over 12 amino acids. Trimming shortened V by 5 bases and J by 4 bases, and 5 bases separated the two germline ends. The CDR3, as DNA: TGTGCCAGCAGTCCAACCACCGGGGAGCTGTTTTTT. This translates into CASSPTTGELFF.

The table lists this clone with a count of one. This chain uses TRBV27 with TRBJ2-3; TRBD2 matches 11 bases. From germline, CDR1 is MNHEY and CDR2 SMNVEV (reference sequence). The CDR3 length is 13 residues. Losses at the gene ends were 10 bases for V and 3 bases for J; bases not matched to a gene: 3. CDR3 loop: CATRLAGTDTQYF. DNA of the CDR3: TGTGCCACCCGACTAGCGGGGACAGATACGCAGTATTTT.